This TCR beta chain was observed in a study of cytomegalovirus exposure and HLA in healthy donors. Study-wide results and limits: Specific recognition of CMV antigens was confirmed in vitro for a few chains (all CMV-associated). Using the classifier, cytomegalovirus status was reportedly diagnosed with high specificity and sensitivity. Some TCR beta chains (approximately 180 of them) were listed as cytomegalovirus-associated. Later, an analysis found that TCR clusters from the first cohort tended to co-occur in the 110 or so validation repertoires.

The germline gives CDR1 SGHNT, CDR2 YENEEA. V dropped 5 bases and J dropped 7 bases, with 8 bases sitting between them. This CDR3 has 12 residues. Repertoires were generated with immunoSEQ multiplex PCR, while TCRdb's copy carries only in-frame clones and drops some. Of about 240,000 clones listed, roughly 86% were seen once; the top ten hold roughly 1.2%. Notes on this clone: Its matching antigen is unknown.

The sequenced material came from PBMCs. This clonotype was sampled from a woman aged 30 to 39 in good health and CMV-seropositive. The chain uses TRBV11-3 and TRBJ2-2; D is unresolved. CDR3 residues: CASSPLNGELFF. CDR3 sequence (DNA): TGTGCCAGCAGCCCCCTAAACGGGGAGCTGTTTTTT. The complete variable domain, with remaining parts taken from reference TRBV11-3 and TRBJ2-2, reads EAGVVQSPRYKIIEKKQPVAFWCNPISGHNTLYWYLQNLGQGPELLIRYENEEAVDDSQLPKDRFSAERLKGVDSTLKIQPAELGDSAVYLCASSPLNGELFFGEGSRLTVL.